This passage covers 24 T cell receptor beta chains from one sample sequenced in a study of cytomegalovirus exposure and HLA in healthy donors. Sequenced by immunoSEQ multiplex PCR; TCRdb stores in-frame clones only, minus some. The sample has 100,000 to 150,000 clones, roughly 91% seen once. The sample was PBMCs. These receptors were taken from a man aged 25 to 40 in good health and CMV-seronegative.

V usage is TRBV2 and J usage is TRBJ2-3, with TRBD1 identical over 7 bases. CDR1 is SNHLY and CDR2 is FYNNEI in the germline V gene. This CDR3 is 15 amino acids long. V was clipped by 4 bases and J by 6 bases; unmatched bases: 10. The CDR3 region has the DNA TGTGCCAGCAGTGGGGGGACAGCCCGCCGGGATACGCAGTATTTT. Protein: CASSGGTARRDTQYF.

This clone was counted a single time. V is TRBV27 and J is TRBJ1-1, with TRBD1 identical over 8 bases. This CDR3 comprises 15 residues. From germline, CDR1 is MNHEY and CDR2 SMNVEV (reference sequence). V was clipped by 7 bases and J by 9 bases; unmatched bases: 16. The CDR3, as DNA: TGTGCCAGCACCGCCCGGACAGGGTGGTTTCCCCAAGCTTTCTTT. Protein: CASTARTGWFPQAFF.

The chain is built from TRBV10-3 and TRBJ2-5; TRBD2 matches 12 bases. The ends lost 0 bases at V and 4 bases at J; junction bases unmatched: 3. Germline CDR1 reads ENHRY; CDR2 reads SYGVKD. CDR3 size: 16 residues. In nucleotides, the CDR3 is TGTGCCATCAGTGAGTCGGCTAGCGGGGGGGTAGAGACCCAGTACTTC. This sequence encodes CAISESASGGVETQYF.

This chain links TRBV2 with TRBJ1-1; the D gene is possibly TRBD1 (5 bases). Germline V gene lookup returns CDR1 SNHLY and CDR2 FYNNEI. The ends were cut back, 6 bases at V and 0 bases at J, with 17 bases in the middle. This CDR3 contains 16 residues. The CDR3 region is CASRGPWGTMNTEAFF. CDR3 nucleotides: TGTGCCAGCAGGGGGCCCTGGGGCACCATGAACACTGAAGCTTTCTTT. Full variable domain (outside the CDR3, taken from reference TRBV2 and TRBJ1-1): EPEVTQTPSHQVTQMGQEVILRCVPISNHLYFYWYRQILGQKVEFLVSFYNNEISEKSEIFDDQFSVERPDGSNFTLKIRSTKLEDSAMYFCASRGPWGTMNTEAFFGQGTRLTVV.

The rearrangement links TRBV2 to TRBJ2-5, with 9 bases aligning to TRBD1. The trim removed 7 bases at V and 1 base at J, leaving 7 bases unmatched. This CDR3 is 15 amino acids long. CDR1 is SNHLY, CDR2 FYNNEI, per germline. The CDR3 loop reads CASTLGQGSQETQYF. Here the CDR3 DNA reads TGTGCCAGCACTCTGGGACAGGGAAGCCAAGAGACCCAGTACTTC.

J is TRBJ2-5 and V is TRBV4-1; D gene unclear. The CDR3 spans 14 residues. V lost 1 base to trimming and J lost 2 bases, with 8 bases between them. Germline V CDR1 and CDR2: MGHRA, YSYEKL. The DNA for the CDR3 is TGCGCCAGCAGCCAAGCTACCCATCAAGAGACCCAGTACTTC. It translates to CASSQATHQETQYF.

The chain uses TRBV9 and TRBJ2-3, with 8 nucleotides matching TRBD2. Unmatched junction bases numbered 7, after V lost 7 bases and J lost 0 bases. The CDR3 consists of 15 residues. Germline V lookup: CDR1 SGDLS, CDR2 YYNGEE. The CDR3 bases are TGTGCCAGCGCCGGGGGGGCCGCTAGCACAGATACGCAGTATTTT. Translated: CASAGGAASTDTQYF.

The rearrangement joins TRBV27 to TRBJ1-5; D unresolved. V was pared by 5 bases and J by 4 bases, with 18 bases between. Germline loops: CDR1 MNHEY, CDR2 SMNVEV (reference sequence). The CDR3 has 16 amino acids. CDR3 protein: CASSPLPGRVNQPQHF. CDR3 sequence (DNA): TGTGCCAGCAGTCCACTGCCGGGGAGGGTTAATCAGCCCCAGCATTTT.

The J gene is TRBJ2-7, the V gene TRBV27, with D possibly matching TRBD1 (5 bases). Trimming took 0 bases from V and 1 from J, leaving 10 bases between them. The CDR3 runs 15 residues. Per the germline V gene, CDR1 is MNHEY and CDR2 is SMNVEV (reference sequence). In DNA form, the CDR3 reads TGTGCCAGCAGTTTATCGGGGCTTTTTTCCTACGAGCAGTACTTC. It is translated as CASSLSGLFSYEQYF.

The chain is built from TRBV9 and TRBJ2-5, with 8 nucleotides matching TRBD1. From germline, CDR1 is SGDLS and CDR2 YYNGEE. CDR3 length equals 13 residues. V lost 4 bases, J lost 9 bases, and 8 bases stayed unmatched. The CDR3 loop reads CASSPTGGSAQYF. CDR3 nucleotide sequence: TGTGCCAGCAGCCCCACAGGGGGTTCGGCCCAGTACTTC.

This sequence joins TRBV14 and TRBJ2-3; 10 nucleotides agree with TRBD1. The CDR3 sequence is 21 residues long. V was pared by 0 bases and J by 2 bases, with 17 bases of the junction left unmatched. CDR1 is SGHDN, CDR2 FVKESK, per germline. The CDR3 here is CASSQDWVTGGPGVNTDTQYF. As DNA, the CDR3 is TGTGCCAGCAGCCAAGATTGGGTGACAGGGGGCCCGGGGGTGAACACAGATACGCAGTATTTT.

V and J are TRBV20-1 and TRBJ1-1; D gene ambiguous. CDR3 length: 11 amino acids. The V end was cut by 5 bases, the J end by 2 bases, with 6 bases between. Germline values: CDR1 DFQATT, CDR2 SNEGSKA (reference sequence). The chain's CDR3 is CSAGPNTEAFF. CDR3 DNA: TGCAGTGCTGGCCCCAACACTGAAGCTTTCTTT.

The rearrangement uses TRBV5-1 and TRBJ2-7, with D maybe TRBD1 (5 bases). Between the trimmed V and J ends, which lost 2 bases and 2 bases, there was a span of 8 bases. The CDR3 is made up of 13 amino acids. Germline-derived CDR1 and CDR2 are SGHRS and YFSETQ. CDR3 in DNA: TGCGCCAGCAGCTTCAGGGAAACCTACGAGCAGTACTTC. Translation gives CASSFRETYEQYF.

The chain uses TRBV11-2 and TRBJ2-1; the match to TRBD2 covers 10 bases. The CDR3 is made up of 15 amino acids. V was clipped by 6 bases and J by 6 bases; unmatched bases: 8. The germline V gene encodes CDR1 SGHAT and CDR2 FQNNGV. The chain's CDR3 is CASSSSGGAGNEQFF. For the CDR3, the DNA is TGTGCCAGCAGTTCAAGCGGGGGGGCCGGCAATGAGCAGTTCTTC.

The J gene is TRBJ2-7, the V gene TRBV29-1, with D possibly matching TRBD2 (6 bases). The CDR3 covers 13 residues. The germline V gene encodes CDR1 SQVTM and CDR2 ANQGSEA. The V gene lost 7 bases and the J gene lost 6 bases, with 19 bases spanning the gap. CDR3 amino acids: CSALEGPTTEQYF. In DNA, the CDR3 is TGCAGCGCCCTGGAGGGGCCTACGACCGAGCAGTACTTC.

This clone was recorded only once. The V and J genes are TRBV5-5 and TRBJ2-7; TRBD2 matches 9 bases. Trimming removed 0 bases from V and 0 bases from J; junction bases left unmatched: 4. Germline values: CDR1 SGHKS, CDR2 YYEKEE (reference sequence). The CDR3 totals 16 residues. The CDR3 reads CASSLDSGGTSYEQYF. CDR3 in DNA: TGTGCCAGCAGCTTGGATAGCGGGGGCACCTCCTACGAGCAGTACTTC. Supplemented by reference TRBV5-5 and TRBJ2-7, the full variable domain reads DAGVTQSPTHLIKTRGQQVTLRCSPISGHKSVSWYQQVLGQGPQFIFQYYEKEERGRGNFPDRFSARQFPNYSSELNVNALLLGDSALYLCASSLDSGGTSYEQYFGPGTRLTVT.

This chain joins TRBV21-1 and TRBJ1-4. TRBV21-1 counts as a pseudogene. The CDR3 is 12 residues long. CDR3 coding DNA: TGTGCCAATAGTGGAGGAGATGAAAAACTGTTTTTT. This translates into CANSGGDEKLFF.

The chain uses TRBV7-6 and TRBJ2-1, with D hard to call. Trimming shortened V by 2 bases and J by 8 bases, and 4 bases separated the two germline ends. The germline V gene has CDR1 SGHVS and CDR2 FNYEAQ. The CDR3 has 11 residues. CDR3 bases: TGTGCCAGCAGCTTATTCGATGAGCAGTTCTTC. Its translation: CASSLFDEQFF.

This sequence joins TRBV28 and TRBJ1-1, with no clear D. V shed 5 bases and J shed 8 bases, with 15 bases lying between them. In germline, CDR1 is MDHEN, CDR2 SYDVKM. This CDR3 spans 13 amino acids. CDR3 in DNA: TGTGCCAGCAGTGACCAAGCCGGGAAAGAAGCTTTCTTT. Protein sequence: CASSDQAGKEAFF.

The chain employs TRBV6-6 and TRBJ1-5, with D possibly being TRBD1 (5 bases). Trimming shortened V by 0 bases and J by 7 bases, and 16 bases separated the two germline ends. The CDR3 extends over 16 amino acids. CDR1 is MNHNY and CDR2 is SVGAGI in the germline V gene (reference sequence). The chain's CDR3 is CASSYSVEQGGQPQHF. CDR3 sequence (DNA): TGTGCCAGCAGTTACTCGGTCGAGCAGGGTGGACAGCCCCAGCATTTT.

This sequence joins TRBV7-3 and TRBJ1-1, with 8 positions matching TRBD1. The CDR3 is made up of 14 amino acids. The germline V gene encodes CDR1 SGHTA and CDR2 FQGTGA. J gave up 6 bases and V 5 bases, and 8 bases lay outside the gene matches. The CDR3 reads CASSPRDRRSEAFF. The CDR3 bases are TGTGCCAGCAGCCCGAGGGACAGGAGGTCTGAAGCTTTCTTT.

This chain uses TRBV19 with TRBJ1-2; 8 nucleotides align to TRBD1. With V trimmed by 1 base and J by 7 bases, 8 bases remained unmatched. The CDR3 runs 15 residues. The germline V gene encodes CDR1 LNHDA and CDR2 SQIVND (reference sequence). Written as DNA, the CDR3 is TGTGCCAGTAGTATAGCCGTCAGGGGGCTCAGTGGCTACACCTTC. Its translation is CASSIAVRGLSGYTF.

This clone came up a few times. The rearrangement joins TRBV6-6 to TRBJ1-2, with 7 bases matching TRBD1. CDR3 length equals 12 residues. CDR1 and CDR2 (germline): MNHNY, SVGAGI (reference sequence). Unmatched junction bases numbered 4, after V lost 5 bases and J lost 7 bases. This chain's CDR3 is CASSRDSSGYTF. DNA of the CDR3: TGTGCCAGCAGTCGGGACAGCTCTGGCTACACCTTC.

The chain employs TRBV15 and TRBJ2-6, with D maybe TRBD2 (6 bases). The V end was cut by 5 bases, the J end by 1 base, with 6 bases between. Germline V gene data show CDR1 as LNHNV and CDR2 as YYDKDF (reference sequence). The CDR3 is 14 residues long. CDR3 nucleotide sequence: TGTGCCACCAGCGGGGGGTCTGGGGCCAACGTCCTGACTTTC. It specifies CATSGGSGANVLTF.